These 25 T cell receptor beta chains originate from one sample sequenced in a study of blood T cell repertoires in COVID-19. Data came from immunoSEQ multiplex PCR; TCRdb stores just in-frame clones and leaves some out. Here the sample spans 100,000 or so clones, 88% being singletons. Sequencing was performed on peripheral blood. The receptors here all came from a woman aged 60-75 years with acute or convalescent COVID-19.

The chain couples TRBV10-1 to TRBJ2-7; the match to TRBD2 covers 11 bases. Germline assignment: CDR1 WNHNN and CDR2 SYGVQD (reference sequence). Trimming removed 4 bases from V and 6 bases from J; junction bases left unmatched: 5. The length of the CDR3 is 14 residues. The chain's CDR3 is CASSVSGRAGEQYF. The CDR3 nucleotides read TGCGCCAGCAGTGTTAGCGGGAGGGCCGGCGAGCAGTACTTC.

V and J are TRBV7-6 and TRBJ2-1, with 14 bases lining up with TRBD2. The CDR3 sequence is 15 residues long. The germline V gene has CDR1 SGHVS and CDR2 FNYEAQ. With 7 bases clipped from V and 6 bases from J, the junction kept 5 bases outside the gene matches. The CDR3 here is CASTPGTSGSNEQFF. The DNA of the CDR3 is TGTGCCAGCACTCCCGGGACTAGCGGGAGCAATGAGCAGTTCTTC.

The chain recombines TRBV6-1 with TRBJ1-1, with a possible D match to TRBD1 (5 bases). Germline V gene data show CDR1 as MNHNS and CDR2 as SASEGT. V was pared by 3 bases and J by 2 bases, with 10 bases between. The CDR3 runs 14 residues. CDR3 in amino acids: CASSDDGGNTEAFF. CDR3 sequence (DNA): TGTGCCAGCAGTGACGACGGGGGAAACACTGAAGCTTTCTTT.

This rearrangement joins TRBV12-3 or TRBV12-4 to TRBJ2-1; perhaps TRBD2 as D (6 bases). V was pared by 5 bases and J by 9 bases, with 14 bases between. The CDR3 covers 13 residues. The CDR3: CASSGGTFLEQFF. CDR3 nucleotides: TGTGCCAGCAGTGGGGGGACTTTCCTTGAGCAGTTCTTC.

V gene TRBV30 combines with J gene TRBJ2-1; 8 bases are a match to TRBD2. Germline-derived CDR1 and CDR2 are GTSNPN and SVGIG (reference sequence). This CDR3 has 13 amino acids. V was clipped by 7 bases and J by 5 bases; unmatched bases: 7. CDR3 sequence (DNA): TGTGCCTTAACTAGCGGCGTAGACAATGAGCAGTTCTTC. Its protein is CALTSGVDNEQFF.

V gene TRBV3-1 (or the pseudogene TRBV3-2) combines with J gene TRBJ2-1, with D perhaps TRBD2 (5 bases). This CDR3 has 15 residues. Germline CDR1 is LGHDT and CDR2 is YNNKEL (reference sequence). Trimming left V 6 bases short and J 6 bases short, with 18 bases between. The DNA for the CDR3 is TGTGCCAGCAGTCAAACTAGAAAGGGTAGCAATGAGCAGTTCTTC. Its translation is CASSQTRKGSNEQFF.

V usage is TRBV18 and J usage is TRBJ1-5; 8 positions match TRBD1. This CDR3 region has 15 residues. The V gene end was trimmed by 2 bases and the J gene end by 4 bases; junction bases not matched to a gene: 4. Germline V gives CDR1 KGHSH, CDR2 LQKENI. DNA of the CDR3: TGTGCCAGCTCACCAAGGACAGGGTCGAATCAGCCCCAGCATTTT. Protein product: CASSPRTGSNQPQHF.

The rearrangement links TRBV3-1 (or the pseudogene TRBV3-2) to TRBJ2-1; D might be TRBD2 (6 bases). Germline lookup yields CDR1 LGHDT and CDR2 YNNKEL (reference sequence). V was shortened by 1 base and J by 4 bases, with 11 bases between the two germline ends. The CDR3 loop spans 15 amino acids. The chain's CDR3 is CASSQGRRVYNEQFF. The DNA of the CDR3 is TGTGCCAGCAGCCAAGGGAGGAGGGTTTACAATGAGCAGTTCTTC.

The V call is TRBV28, the J call TRBJ1-2; 8 bases map to TRBD1. This CDR3 comprises 13 residues. Trimming cost V 5 bases and J 3 bases; bases outside gene matches: 2. CDR1 and CDR2 from the germline V gene are MDHEN and SYDVKM. CDR3 sequence: CASSRQGYYGYTF. CDR3 bases: TGTGCCAGCAGTCGACAGGGGTACTATGGCTACACCTTC.

This clone has just one count. This chain joins TRBV5-6 and TRBJ1-4; 9 bases fit TRBD1. With V trimmed by 4 bases and J by 8 bases, 6 bases remained unmatched. Germline CDR1 SGHDT, CDR2 YYEEEE. The CDR3 is 14 residues long. The CDR3 DNA follows: TGTGCCAGCAGCCCGGACAGGGGACGAGAAAAACTGTTTTTT. It translates to CASSPDRGREKLFF.

This sequence joins TRBV6-5 and TRBJ1-1; D unclear. In germline, CDR1 is MNHEY, CDR2 SVGAGI. V lost 7 bases and J 6 bases, leaving 15 bases between the germline ends. This CDR3 spans 13 amino acids. DNA of the CDR3: TGTGCCAGCAAAGAGGGTGAAAAAGCTGAAGCTTTCTTT. Translation: CASKEGEKAEAFF.

The rearrangement joins TRBV6-1 to TRBJ1-1; maybe TRBD1 (5 bases). Trimming took 3 bases from V and 1 from J, leaving 9 bases between them. The CDR3 totals 14 residues. The germline CDR1 and CDR2 sequences are MNHNS and SASEGT. The CDR3 nucleotides read TGTGCCAGCAGTGATGGGCAGGGGAACACTGAAGCTTTCTTT. This encodes CASSDGQGNTEAFF.

V is TRBV28 and J is TRBJ1-5; TRBD1 aligns across 7 bases. The V and J ends lost 3 bases and 5 bases, in that order; junction bases with no gene match: 1. The CDR3 has 13 amino acids. Germline values: CDR1 MDHEN, CDR2 SYDVKM. Here the CDR3 DNA reads TGTGCCAGCAGTTTGACAGGGTATCAGCCCCAGCATTTT. It yields the protein CASSLTGYQPQHF.

The V call is TRBV5-1, the J call TRBJ2-2; D perhaps matches TRBD2 (6 bases). The CDR3 is made up of 13 amino acids. Germline V CDR1 and CDR2: SGHRS, YFSETQ. Trimming cost V 7 bases and J 2 bases, with 9 bases left between them. The CDR3 sequence: CASLGGNTGELFF. The CDR3 nucleotides are TGCGCCAGCCTCGGGGGTAACACCGGGGAGCTGTTTTTT. The complete variable domain, with remaining parts taken from reference TRBV5-1 and TRBJ2-2, reads KAGVTQTPRYLIKTRGQQVTLSCSPISGHRSVSWYQQTPGQGLQFLFEYFSETQRNKGNFPGRFSGRQFSNSRSEMNVSTLELGDSALYLCASLGGNTGELFFGEGSRLTVL.

V is TRBV10-1 and J is TRBJ2-1; 7 bases align to TRBD2. Germline-derived CDR1 and CDR2 are WNHNN and SYGVQD (reference sequence). V shed 2 bases, J shed 7 bases, and the junction held 8 bases outside the gene matches. The CDR3 runs 15 residues. CDR3 nucleotides: TGCGCCAGCAGTGAGAGTTCTCCCGGGAGGAATGAGCAGTTCTTC. This gives the protein CASSESSPGRNEQFF.

The chain is built from TRBV15 and TRBJ2-7; 8 nucleotides agree with TRBD2. Germline V lookup: CDR1 LNHNV, CDR2 YYDKDF (reference sequence). Trimming removed 5 bases from V and 6 bases from J; junction bases left unmatched: 6. This CDR3 has 13 amino acids. The CDR3 coding sequence is TGTGCCACCAGCCCGGGAGGGAAAGGCGAGCAGTACTTC. Protein: CATSPGGKGEQYF.

V gene TRBV19 combines with J gene TRBJ2-7; D may be TRBD1 (6 bases). Germline assignment: CDR1 LNHDA and CDR2 SQIVND (reference sequence). The CDR3 length is 15 residues. The V gene lost 3 bases and the J gene lost 4 bases, with 16 bases spanning the gap. CDR3 protein: CASSISGQTQYEQYF. CDR3 DNA: TGTGCCAGTAGTATTTCCGGACAGACCCAGTACGAGCAGTACTTC.

Only one count was recorded for this clone. The chain combines TRBV7-9 with TRBJ2-4; 10 bases are a match to TRBD1. There are 15 residues in the CDR3. V lost 0 bases, J lost 10 bases, and 6 bases stayed unmatched. Germline V gives CDR1 SEHNR, CDR2 FQNEAQ (reference sequence). CDR3 sequence reads: CASSLARGTGEIQYF. The CDR3, as DNA: TGTGCCAGCAGCTTAGCGCGTGGGACAGGGGAAATTCAGTACTTC.

The sample holds a few counts of this clone. CDR3 sequence (DNA): TGTGCCACCAGTGATGGACACCCCTATGGCTACACCTTC. Encoded protein: CATSDGHPYGYTF. The rearrangement joins TRBV24-1 to TRBJ1-2; the D gene is possibly TRBD1 (5 bases). The CDR3 is 13 residues long. Germline CDR1 is KGHDR and CDR2 is SFDVKD. V was shortened by 3 bases and J by 4 bases, with 8 bases between the two germline ends.

This chain links TRBV30 with TRBJ1-2; 7 nucleotides agree with TRBD1. Trimming cost V 0 bases and J 6 bases; bases outside gene matches: 1. The CDR3 is made up of 12 amino acids. The germline V gene encodes CDR1 GTSNPN and CDR2 SVGIG (reference sequence). In nucleotides, the CDR3 is TGTGCCTGGAGTGTAACAGGGGATGGCTACACCTTC. Translated, it gives CAWSVTGDGYTF.

This clone came up once. CDR3 protein: CASSGRPGLATANTGELFF. In DNA, the CDR3 is TGTGCCAGCAGCGGGAGACCGGGACTAGCAACCGCGAACACCGGGGAGCTGTTTTTT. The chain couples TRBV9 to TRBJ2-2, with 9 positions matching TRBD2. The germline CDR1 and CDR2 sequences are SGDLS and YYNGEE. CDR3 length: 19 amino acids. Unmatched junction bases numbered 12, after V lost 3 bases and J lost 0 bases.

This rearrangement joins TRBV25-1 to TRBJ1-4; perhaps TRBD1 as D (5 bases). The CDR3 totals 17 residues. Germline V CDR1 and CDR2: MGHDK, SYGVNS. Trimming shortened V by 4 bases and J by 0 bases, and 15 bases separated the two germline ends. The CDR3 DNA reads as TGTGCCAGCAGTGGTGTGGGTTGGGGCGCAACTAATGAAAAACTGTTTTTT. As protein: CASSGVGWGATNEKLFF.

The V call is TRBV9, the J call TRBJ1-3; tentatively, D is TRBD1 (5 bases). The V and J ends lost 2 bases and 0 bases respectively, with 18 bases between them. The CDR3 contains 18 residues. Germline loops: CDR1 SGDLS, CDR2 YYNGEE. CDR3 amino acids: CASSVGSGLYNSGNTIYF. DNA of the CDR3: TGTGCCAGCAGCGTGGGGTCAGGGCTGTACAACTCTGGAAACACCATATATTTT.

The genes are TRBV9 and TRBJ1-1, with a possible D match to TRBD1 (5 bases). The CDR3 sequence is 14 residues long. V dropped 1 base and J dropped 2 bases, with 9 bases sitting between them. CDR1 is SGDLS and CDR2 is YYNGEE in the germline V gene. CDR3 amino acids: CASSVNQGNTEAFF. In DNA, the CDR3 is TGTGCCAGCAGCGTAAACCAGGGCAACACTGAAGCTTTCTTT.

V usage is TRBV3-1 (or the pseudogene TRBV3-2) and J usage is TRBJ2-1, with D possibly being TRBD1 (6 bases). This CDR3 comprises 19 residues. Germline CDR1 LGHDT, CDR2 YNNKEL (reference sequence). Trimming cost V 0 bases and J 4 bases, with 22 bases left between them. CDR3 residues: CASSQDPTGMVLGYNEQFF. The CDR3, as DNA: TGTGCCAGCAGCCAAGATCCTACAGGGATGGTTCTGGGGTACAATGAGCAGTTCTTC.